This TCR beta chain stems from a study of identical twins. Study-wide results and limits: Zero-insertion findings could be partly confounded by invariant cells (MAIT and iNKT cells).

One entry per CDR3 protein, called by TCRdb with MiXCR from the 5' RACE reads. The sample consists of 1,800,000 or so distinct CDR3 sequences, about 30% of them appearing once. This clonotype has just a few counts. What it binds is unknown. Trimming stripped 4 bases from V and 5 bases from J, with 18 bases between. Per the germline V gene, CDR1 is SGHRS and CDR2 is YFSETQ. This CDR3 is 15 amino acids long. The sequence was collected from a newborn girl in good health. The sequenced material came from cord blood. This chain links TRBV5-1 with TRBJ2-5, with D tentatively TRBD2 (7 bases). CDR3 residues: CASSALGGGGETQYF. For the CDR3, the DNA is TGCGCCAGCAGCGCCCTTGGCGGGGGCGGGGAGACCCAGTACTTC.